These 28 T cell receptor beta chains originate from one sample sequenced in a study of shared clonotypes between healthy human individuals. Using immunoSEQ multiplex PCR, the repertoire was profiled, and TCRdb retains in-frame clones only, with some absent. The table lists about half a million clones, 79% of them singletons, with around 13% in the top ten. Sequencing was carried out using PBMCs. These receptors all come from a middle-aged woman in good health. Some clones in this sample may be carry-over from other donors' samples.

This chain uses TRBV4-2 with TRBJ2-5; a possible D gene is TRBD1 (7 bases). The CDR3 is 16 residues long. From germline, CDR1 is LGHNA and CDR2 YNFKEQ. V was pared by 4 bases and J by 4 bases, with 19 bases between. CDR3 nucleotide sequence: TGTGCCAGCAGCCGGGGGGACAGAAAGGTTGGAGAGACCCAGTACTTC. It is translated as CASSRGDRKVGETQYF.

The chain uses TRBV5-1 and TRBJ1-2; no reliable D call. This CDR3 spans 13 amino acids. V was clipped by 0 bases and J by 5 bases, with 8 bases between them. Looked up from germline, CDR1 is SGHRS and CDR2 is YFSETQ. The CDR3 region has the DNA TGCGCCAGCAGCTTGGACAGTCAATATGGCTACACCTTC. It yields the protein CASSLDSQYGYTF.

The V call is TRBV29-1, the J call TRBJ2-6; 7 nucleotides match TRBD2. The length of the CDR3 is 15 residues. The V segment lost 4 bases and the J segment 0 bases; nucleotides outside the gene matches: 3. Germline CDR1 and CDR2: SQVTM and ANQGSEA. The CDR3 coding sequence is TGCAGCGTTGGGGAGGGTCTCTCTGGGGCCAACGTCCTGACTTTC. Amino acid sequence: CSVGEGLSGANVLTF.

This clone showed up just once. The V call is TRBV6-5, the J call TRBJ2-7; 7 bases agree with TRBD1. The CDR3 consists of 15 residues. Germline CDR1 is MNHEY and CDR2 is SVGAGI. The V segment lost 4 bases and the J segment 4 bases; nucleotides outside the gene matches: 10. As DNA, the CDR3 is TGTGCCAGCAGTTTAAGACAGGGCAACAAGTACGAGCAGTACTTC. Its protein is CASSLRQGNKYEQYF.

The chain employs TRBV5-6 and TRBJ1-6; D not resolved. The germline V and J ends were trimmed by 0 bases and 9 bases, with 7 bases remaining between them. Germline V gene data show CDR1 as SGHDT and CDR2 as YYEEEE. The CDR3 is 13 amino acids. The CDR3 loop is CASSLVAGSPLHF. CDR3 DNA: TGTGCCAGCAGCTTGGTTGCGGGTTCACCCCTCCACTTT. Based on the CDR3 plus reference TRBV5-6 and TRBJ1-6, the full variable domain is DAGVTQSPTHLIKTRGQQVTLRCSPKSGHDTVSWYQQALGQGPQFIFQYYEEEERQRGNFPDRFSGHQFPNYSSELNVNALLLGDSALYLCASSLVAGSPLHFGNGTRLTVT.

The V and J genes are TRBV5-1 and TRBJ2-1; D gene unclear. This CDR3 comprises 12 residues. Germline V gene sequence: CDR1 SGHRS, CDR2 YFSETQ. V lost 0 bases and J 6 bases, leaving 4 bases between the germline ends. The CDR3 region is CASSLATNEQFF. Written as DNA, the CDR3 is TGCGCCAGCAGCTTGGCAACCAATGAGCAGTTCTTC. Complete variable domain (other parts from reference TRBV5-1 and TRBJ2-1): KAGVTQTPRYLIKTRGQQVTLSCSPISGHRSVSWYQQTPGQGLQFLFEYFSETQRNKGNFPGRFSGRQFSNSRSEMNVSTLELGDSALYLCASSLATNEQFFGPGTRLTVL.

This chain connects TRBV7-3 to TRBJ2-1; the match to TRBD2 covers 8 bases. From germline, CDR1 is SGHTA and CDR2 FQGTGA. V dropped 3 bases and J dropped 9; count of bases not matched to a gene: 10. The CDR3 sequence is 15 residues long. CDR3: CASSFSVAGIGEQFF. CDR3 in DNA: TGTGCCAGCAGCTTTTCAGTAGCGGGAATTGGTGAGCAGTTCTTC. Filled out from reference TRBV7-3 and TRBJ2-1, the complete variable domain reads GAGVSQTPSNKVTEKGKYVELRCDPISGHTALYWYRQSLGQGPEFLIYFQGTGAADDSGLPNDRFFAVRPEGSVSTLKIQRTERGDSAVYLCASSFSVAGIGEQFFGPGTRLTVL.

V usage is TRBV7-3 and J usage is TRBJ2-5, with D unresolved. Germline CDR1 is SGHTA and CDR2 is FQGTGA. Trimming removed 3 bases from V and 0 bases from J, with 5 bases in between. This CDR3 spans 13 amino acids. Written as DNA, the CDR3 is TGTGCCAGCAGCTTCCAGAACCAAGAGACCCAGTACTTC. Amino acids: CASSFQNQETQYF.

The chain uses TRBV7-9 and TRBJ2-4; 8 bases are a match to TRBD2. Trimming cost V 5 bases and J 7 bases; bases outside gene matches: 13. The V gene's germline CDR1 is SEHNR and CDR2 FQNEAQ (reference sequence). The CDR3 consists of 16 residues. The CDR3 region has the DNA TGTGCCAGCAGCCCCGCGGGGGTAGCGGGACTTAACATTCAGTACTTC. Translated: CASSPAGVAGLNIQYF.

The rearrangement uses TRBV5-8 and TRBJ2-1; no clear D. Per germline, CDR1 SGHTS and CDR2 YDEGEE. The length of the CDR3 is 12 residues. Trimming pared 5 bases from V and 6 bases from J, leaving 9 bases between. CDR3 coding DNA: TGTGCCAGCAGTTTAGACTCCAATGAGCAGTTCTTC. Protein sequence: CASSLDSNEQFF. Using reference TRBV5-8 and TRBJ2-1 for the parts outside the CDR3, the full variable domain is EAGVTQSPTHLIKTRGQQATLRCSPISGHTSVYWYQQALGLGLQFLLWYDEGEERNRGNFPPRFSGRQFPNYSSELNVNALELEDSALYLCASSLDSNEQFFGPGTRLTVL.

The CDR3 region is CASSPPGFREAFF. CDR3 DNA sequence: TGCGCCAGCAGCCCCCCGGGATTTCGAGAAGCTTTCTTT. The V call is TRBV5-1, the J call TRBJ1-1; unclear D gene. CDR3 size: 13 residues. V was shortened by 4 bases and J by 8 bases, with 15 bases between the two germline ends. Per germline, CDR1 SGHRS and CDR2 YFSETQ.

V usage is TRBV7-3 and J usage is TRBJ2-1; 8 bases are a match to TRBD1. Losses at the gene ends were 6 bases for V and 9 bases for J; bases not matched to a gene: 10. The CDR3 runs to 14 residues. In germline, CDR1 is SGHTA, CDR2 FQGTGA. The CDR3 loop reads CASSTRQGLGEQFF. The CDR3 nucleotides are TGTGCCAGCAGTACTAGACAGGGGCTCGGTGAGCAGTTCTTC.

This chain links TRBV4-3 with TRBJ2-1; 13 nucleotides match TRBD2. J was trimmed by 8 bases and V by 4 bases; bases with no gene match: 5. CDR1 is LGHNA, CDR2 YSLEER, per germline. There are 15 residues in the CDR3. The chain's CDR3 is CASSLTSGRFDEQFF. CDR3 in DNA: TGCGCCAGCAGCCTGACTAGCGGGAGGTTCGATGAGCAGTTCTTC.

On this clone: Germline is not matched at one junction end, which may reflect a read error. The chain employs TRBV11-2 and TRBJ2-5; D is ambiguous. Per germline, CDR1 SGHAT and CDR2 FQNNGV. The CDR3 covers 8 residues. The CDR3 is CASTFHNF. Here the CDR3 DNA reads TGTGCCAGCACCTTCCATAACTTC.

To note about this clone: The sample contains more than one DNA sequence encoding this CDR3. This chain links TRBV7-3 with TRBJ1-1, with 7 bases matching TRBD1. The junction had 5 bases not matched to a gene; V was cut back by 5 bases and J by 5 bases. Germline V gene sequence: CDR1 SGHTA, CDR2 FQGTGA. This CDR3 comprises 13 residues. The CDR3 coding sequence is TGTGCCAGCAGCCTCACAGGGGAGACTGAAGCTTTCTTT. Protein product: CASSLTGETEAFF. The whole variable domain, remainder taken from reference TRBV7-3 and TRBJ1-1, is GAGVSQTPSNKVTEKGKYVELRCDPISGHTALYWYRQSLGQGPEFLIYFQGTGAADDSGLPNDRFFAVRPEGSVSTLKIQRTERGDSAVYLCASSLTGETEAFFGQGTRLTVV.

The CDR3 sequence: CASSSTGWEKLFF. The DNA for the CDR3 is TGTGCCAGTAGTTCGACAGGGTGGGAAAAACTGTTTTTT. The V gene is TRBV19, the J gene TRBJ1-4, with 7 bases matching TRBD1. Germline V lookup: CDR1 LNHDA, CDR2 SQIVND (reference sequence). The CDR3 is 13 amino acids. V gave up 5 bases and J gave up 8 bases; unmatched junction bases: 5. The full variable domain, rest sourced from reference TRBV19 and TRBJ1-4, is DGGITQSPKYLFRKEGQNVTLSCEQNLNHDAMYWYRQDPGQGLRLIYYSQIVNDFQKGDIAEGYSVSREKKESFPLTVTSAQKNPTAFYLCASSSTGWEKLFFGSGTQLSVL.

The chain carries TRBV6-5 and TRBJ2-2; no firm D call. Looked up from germline, CDR1 is MNHEY and CDR2 is SVGAGI. Trimming cost V 7 bases and J 1 base, with 10 bases left between them. This CDR3 has 14 residues. The CDR3 region is CASNTTRNTGELFF. CDR3 DNA sequence: TGTGCCAGCAATACGACGAGGAACACCGGGGAGCTGTTTTTT.

The V call is TRBV4-2, the J call TRBJ2-3; weak D call: TRBD2 (7 bases). This CDR3 spans 16 amino acids. The V end was cut by 0 bases, the J end by 5 bases, with 15 bases between. The germline V gene has CDR1 LGHNA and CDR2 YNFKEQ. As DNA, the CDR3 is TGTGCCAGCAGCCAAGAATTCCAGAGGGGGGGAGATACGCAGTATTTT. Amino acids: CASSQEFQRGGDTQYF.

This chain uses TRBV2 with TRBJ2-1; D may be TRBD1 or TRBD2 (5 bases each). Germline values: CDR1 SNHLY, CDR2 FYNNEI. V was cut by 2 bases and J by 9 bases, with 20 bases left in between. The length of the CDR3 is 16 residues. The DNA for the CDR3 is TGTGCCAGCAGTGAACTTGGGACCAGGGTGCTCGGTGAGCAGTTCTTC. Protein: CASSELGTRVLGEQFF.

The chain employs TRBV30 and TRBJ2-5, with 9 positions matching TRBD2. V lost 1 base, J lost 3 bases, and 6 bases stayed unmatched. The CDR3 runs to 15 residues. Germline V lookup: CDR1 GTSNPN, CDR2 SVGIG (reference sequence). CDR3 in amino acids: CAWSGGSGSEETQYF. CDR3 coding DNA: TGTGCCTGGAGTGGGGGTAGCGGGAGTGAAGAGACCCAGTACTTC.

This chain connects TRBV7-9 to TRBJ1-1; possible D gene TRBD1, 5 bases. Germline CDR1 and CDR2: SEHNR and FQNEAQ (reference sequence). The CDR3 totals 13 residues. The V end lost 3 bases, the J end lost 7 bases, and 12 bases lay between the germline ends. This CDR3 is CASSFEGLNEAFF. The CDR3, as DNA: TGTGCCAGCAGCTTCGAGGGGCTTAATGAAGCTTTCTTT.

The chain couples TRBV12-5 to TRBJ2-4; the match to TRBD1 covers 12 bases. Germline values: CDR1 LGHNT, CDR2 FRNRAP. V gave up 7 bases and J gave up 7 bases; unmatched junction bases: 17. This CDR3 is 18 amino acids long. CDR3 in amino acids: CASDLRDRGRGIGNIQYF. The CDR3 region has the DNA TGTGCTAGTGACCTGAGGGACAGGGGGCGCGGGATAGGTAACATTCAGTACTTC.

This chain uses TRBV15 with TRBJ1-2; 7 bases agree with TRBD1. The CDR3 covers 16 residues. Germline lookup yields CDR1 LNHNV and CDR2 YYDKDF (reference sequence). Trimming took 0 bases from V and 0 from J; bases not matched to a gene: 4. The CDR3 DNA reads as TGTGCCACCAGCAGAGATAGGGACAGCTCTAACTATGGCTACACCTTC. Its translation is CATSRDRDSSNYGYTF.

V and J are TRBV28 and TRBJ1-2; D possibly corresponds to TRBD1 (6 bases). The CDR3 is made up of 13 amino acids. The germline V and J ends were trimmed by 10 bases and 0 bases, with 12 bases remaining between them. Per the germline V gene, CDR1 is MDHEN and CDR2 is SYDVKM. CDR3 DNA: TGTGCCACCCCGGGGGCAGCTAACTATGGCTACACCTTC. It codes for CATPGAANYGYTF.

This chain joins TRBV5-4 and TRBJ2-2; 8 nucleotides align to TRBD1. From germline, CDR1 is SGHNT and CDR2 YYREEE (reference sequence). The CDR3 runs to 16 residues. Trimming removed 2 bases from V and 1 base from J; junction bases left unmatched: 4. The CDR3 nucleotides are TGTGCCAGCAGCTTAGGACAGGGCCAGAACACCGGGGAGCTGTTTTTT. Translation: CASSLGQGQNTGELFF.

The chain couples TRBV6-1 to TRBJ2-7; D possibly corresponds to TRBD2 (6 bases). CDR3 size: 13 residues. The germline V gene has CDR1 MNHNS and CDR2 SASEGT. V lost 10 bases and J lost 3, with 16 bases in between. The CDR3 is CANSTGGNYEQYF. The CDR3 DNA is TGTGCCAACAGCACCGGCGGGAACTACGAGCAGTACTTC.

This chain connects TRBV7-9 to TRBJ1-2; D unclear. CDR1 and CDR2 (germline): SEHNR, FQNEAQ (reference sequence). The ends were cut back, 1 base at V and 5 bases at J, with 8 bases in the middle. The CDR3 length is 13 residues. This CDR3 reads CASSLDGDYGYTF. The CDR3 coding sequence is TGTGCCAGCAGCTTAGACGGAGATTATGGCTACACCTTC.

The V call is TRBV5-4, the J call TRBJ2-2, with D unresolved. This CDR3 contains 15 residues. CDR1 is SGHNT and CDR2 is YYREEE in the germline V gene (reference sequence). V shed 0 bases and J shed 2 bases, with 8 bases lying between them. In DNA, the CDR3 is TGTGCCAGCAGCTTGGGGTCCGGCAACACCGGGGAGCTGTTTTTT. It encodes CASSLGSGNTGELFF.